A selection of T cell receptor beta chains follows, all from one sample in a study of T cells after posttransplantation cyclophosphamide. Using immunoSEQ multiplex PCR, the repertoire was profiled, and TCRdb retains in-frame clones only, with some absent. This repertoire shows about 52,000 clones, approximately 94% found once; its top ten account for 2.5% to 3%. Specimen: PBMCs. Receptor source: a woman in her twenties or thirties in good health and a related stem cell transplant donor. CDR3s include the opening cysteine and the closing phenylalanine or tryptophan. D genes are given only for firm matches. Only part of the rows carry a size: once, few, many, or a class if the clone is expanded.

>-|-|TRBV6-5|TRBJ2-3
CASSYVARDTQYF
TGTGCCAGCAGTTATGTGGCTAGGGATACGCAGTATTTT
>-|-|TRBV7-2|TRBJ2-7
CASTPWRSYEQYF
TGTGCCAGCACCCCGTGGAGATCCTACGAGCAGTACTTC
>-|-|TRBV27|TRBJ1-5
CASSLRGTDGIQPQHF
TGTGCCAGCAGTTTAAGGGGCACCGATGGGATTCAGCCCCAGCATTTT
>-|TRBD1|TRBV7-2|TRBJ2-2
CASSFVTGGTGELFF
TGTGCCAGCAGCTTTGTTACAGGGGGGACCGGGGAGCTGTTTTTT
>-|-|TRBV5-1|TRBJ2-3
CASSLLATIADTQYF
TGCGCCAGCAGCTTGCTAGCGACGATTGCAGATACGCAGTATTTT
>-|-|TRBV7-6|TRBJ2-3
CASSLDSGDTQYF
TGTGCCAGCAGCTTAGACAGCGGAGATACGCAGTATTTT
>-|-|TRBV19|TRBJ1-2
CASSMGVDRRSYGYTF
TGTGCCAGTAGTATGGGTGTCGACAGGCGCTCCTATGGCTACACCTTC
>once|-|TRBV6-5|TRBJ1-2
CASRTPGGNDGYTF
TGTGCCAGCAGGACCCCCGGGGGTAATGATGGCTACACCTTC
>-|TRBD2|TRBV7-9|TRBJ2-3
CASSSSGGWGTDTQYF
TGTGCCAGCAGCTCCAGCGGGGGATGGGGCACAGATACGCAGTATTTT
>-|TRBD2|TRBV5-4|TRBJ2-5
CASLLGGEGIETQYF
TGTGCCAGTCTACTGGGCGGGGAGGGGATAGAGACCCAGTACTTC
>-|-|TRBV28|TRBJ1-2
CASSIRPRTSGYTF
TGTGCCAGCAGTATCAGGCCTCGTACAAGTGGCTACACCTTC
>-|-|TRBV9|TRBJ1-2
CASSVYSNYGYTF
TGTGCCAGCAGCGTGTACAGTAACTATGGCTACACCTTC
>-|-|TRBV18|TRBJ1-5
CASSPDGDRPQHF
TGTGCCAGCTCACCGGACGGGGATCGGCCCCAGCATTTT
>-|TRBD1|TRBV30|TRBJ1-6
CAWSGGQGNSPLHF
TGTGCCTGGAGCGGGGGACAGGGAAATTCACCCCTCCACTTT
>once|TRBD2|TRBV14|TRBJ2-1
CASSLLAGAYNEQFF
TGTGCCAGCAGCCTTTTAGCGGGGGCATACAATGAGCAGTTCTTC
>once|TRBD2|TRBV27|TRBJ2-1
CASSGLAGNSYNEQFF
TGTGCCAGCAGTGGACTAGCGGGAAACTCCTACAATGAGCAGTTCTTC
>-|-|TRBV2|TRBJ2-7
CASSVAGKAYEQYF
TGTGCCAGCAGTGTCGCAGGGAAGGCCTACGAGCAGTACTTC
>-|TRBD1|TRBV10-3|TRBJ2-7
CAIRGGQGSYEQYF
TGTGCCATCAGGGGGGGACAGGGGTCCTACGAGCAGTACTTC
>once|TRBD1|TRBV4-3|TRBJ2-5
CASSQVTGGETQYF
TGCGCCAGCAGCCAAGTAACAGGGGGCGAGACCCAGTACTTC
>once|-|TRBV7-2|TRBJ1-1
CASSFTAVGTEAFF
TGTGCCAGCAGCTTTACGGCGGTTGGCACTGAAGCTTTCTTT
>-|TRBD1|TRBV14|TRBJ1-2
CASSSKWGQSYGYTF
TGTGCCAGCAGCTCGAAATGGGGACAGAGCTATGGCTACACCTTC
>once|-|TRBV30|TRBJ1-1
CAWRQGTGTEAFF
TGTGCCTGGAGGCAGGGGACGGGGACTGAAGCTTTCTTT
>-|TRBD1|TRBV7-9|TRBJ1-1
CASSLTGATEAFF
TGTGCCAGCAGCTTGACAGGGGCCACTGAAGCTTTCTTT
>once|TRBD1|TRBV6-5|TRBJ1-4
CASRQGNEKLFF
TGTGCCAGCAGACAGGGGAATGAAAAACTGTTTTTT
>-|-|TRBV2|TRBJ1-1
CASSALREEAFF
TGTGCCAGCAGTGCTCTCCGGGAAGAAGCTTTCTTT
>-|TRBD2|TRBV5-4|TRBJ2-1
CASSLSGGNEQFF
TGTGCCAGCAGCTTGTCGGGGGGCAATGAGCAGTTCTTC
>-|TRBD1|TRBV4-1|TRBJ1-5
CASSPGTGGQPQHF
TGCGCCAGCAGCCCGGGGACAGGAGGTCAGCCCCAGCATTTT
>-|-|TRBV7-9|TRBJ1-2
CASSLALLQDYGYTF
TGTGCCAGCAGCTTAGCGCTTCTACAGGACTATGGCTACACCTTC
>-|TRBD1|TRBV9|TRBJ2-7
CASSVDKGRGLNEQYF
TGTGCCAGCAGCGTAGATAAGGGCAGGGGGCTGAACGAGCAGTACTTC
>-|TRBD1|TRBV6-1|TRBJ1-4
CASSERRGHNEKLFF
TGTGCCAGCAGTGAACGAAGGGGGCATAATGAAAAACTGTTTTTT
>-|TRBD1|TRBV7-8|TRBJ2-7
CASSPGDSNYEQYF
TGTGCCAGCAGCCCAGGGGACAGCAACTACGAGCAGTACTTC
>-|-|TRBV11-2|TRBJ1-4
CASSPGGLTVNEKLFF
TGTGCCAGCAGCCCCGGTGGGTTGACAGTTAATGAAAAACTGTTTTTT
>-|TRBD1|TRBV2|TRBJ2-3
CASSARDRGEVASTDTQYF
TGTGCCAGCAGCGCGCGGGACAGGGGGGAAGTGGCTAGCACAGATACGCAGTATTTT
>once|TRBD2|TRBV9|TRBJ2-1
CASSPRTSGYNEQFF
TGTGCCAGCAGCCCTCGGACTAGCGGCTACAATGAGCAGTTCTTC
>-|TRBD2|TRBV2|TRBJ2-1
CASRTSGGPYNEQFF
TGTGCCAGCAGGACAAGCGGGGGGCCCTACAATGAGCAGTTCTTC
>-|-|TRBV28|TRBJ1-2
CASSLGGALVYYGYTF
TGTGCCAGCAGTTTGGGGGGGGCCTTAGTCTACTATGGCTACACCTTC
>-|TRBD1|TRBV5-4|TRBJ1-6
CASSTGQGSSYNSPLHF
TGTGCCAGCAGCACAGGACAGGGGAGCTCCTATAATTCACCCCTCCACTTT
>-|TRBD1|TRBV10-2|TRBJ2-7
CASRGGTGNAYEQYF
TGCGCCAGCAGAGGAGGGACAGGGAACGCCTACGAGCAGTACTTC
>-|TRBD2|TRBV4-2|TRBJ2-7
CASSQGLAAYYEQYF
TGTGCCAGCAGCCAAGGGCTAGCGGCTTACTACGAGCAGTACTTC